The entry below describes one TCR beta chain. As yet, its antigen is unknown. This sample is part of a study of cytomegalovirus exposure and HLA in healthy donors. Germline CDR1 is SEHNR and CDR2 is FQNEAQ (reference sequence). Between the trimmed V and J ends, which lost 2 bases and 4 bases, there was a span of 3 bases. This CDR3 is built from 11 residues. Whole-study findings and limits: Segments of the TCR beta V type were, in most cases, productive about 87% or about 30% of the time in an earlier analysis. In a later analysis, several top co-occurrence clusters appeared linked to parvovirus B19, influenza, CMV and Epstein-Barr virus. The likely explanation for a cluster of highly shared sequence variants was sequencing artifact.

The study ran its PCR with 60 Vbeta and 13 Jbeta primers. Profiling relied on immunoSEQ multiplex PCR, and the TCRdb table lists in-frame clones only, not all of them. The sample has 65,000 to 95,000 clones. The sequence derives from an older woman in good health and CMV-seronegative. Material for sequencing was PBMCs. The chain couples TRBV7-9 to TRBJ2-7; D gene uncertain. The DNA of the CDR3 is TGTGCCAGCAGCTTACAGTACGAGCAGTACTTC. As protein: CASSLQYEQYF.